Reported below is one T cell receptor (beta chain). This CDR3 comprises 15 residues. With 0 bases removed from V and 0 bases from J, the gap between germline ends came to 7 bases. Per the germline V gene, CDR1 is SGDLS and CDR2 is YYNGEE. This specimen comes from a study of control samples from healthy donors and cancer patients. Some clones are missing from TCRdb's copy, which holds only in-frame ones; the method was immunoSEQ multiplex PCR. The sample carries over 100,000 clones, about nine tenths recorded once. V usage is TRBV9 and J usage is TRBJ2-1; unclear D gene. The receptor comes from a woman aged 45-65 years in good health. Sequenced: blood. This CDR3 reads CASSVAATSYNEQFF. In DNA form, the CDR3 reads TGTGCCAGCAGCGTAGCGGCTACCTCCTACAATGAGCAGTTCTTC.